This T cell receptor beta chain was identified during a study of persistence of HIV-infected CD4 T cells. Study-level information: A median of around 8 years of suppressive ART preceded sampling. General observations from the study: Bulk TCR data could not be restricted to HIV-1-infected CMV-responding cells.

The immunoSEQ assay was version 4, run in survey mode. Only in-frame clones appear in the TCRdb table, and some are missing; sequencing was by immunoSEQ multiplex PCR. The data hold some 40,000 clones, with roughly 90% observed a single time. Anti-CD3/anti-CD28 beads served as a nonspecific positive control stimulus. Responding CD4+ T cells were sorted by upregulation of both CD40 ligand and CD69. PBMCs were depleted of CD8+ T cells before stimulation. This CDR3 is 11 amino acids long. The germline gives CDR1 DFQATT, CDR2 SNEGSKA (reference sequence). The V and J ends lost 5 bases and 5 bases respectively, with 9 bases between them. A note on this clone: Antigen: not known.

This material consisted of CD4+ T cells sorted from PBMCs after 18-hour stimulation, taken from a patient who received antiretroviral therapy. The clonotype was recovered from an adult man with HIV who was CMV-seropositive. This rearrangement joins TRBV20-1 to TRBJ1-1, with D unclear. In nucleotides, the CDR3 is TGCAGTGCTCGTATCTGGACTGAAGCTTTCTTT. Its translation is CSARIWTEAFF.